These 27 T cell receptor beta chains were sequenced from one sample in a study of blood T cell repertoires in COVID-19. Sequenced by immunoSEQ multiplex PCR; TCRdb stores in-frame clones only, minus some. The sample contains some 74,000 clones, roughly 80% of which appear only once. Material for sequencing was peripheral blood. All receptors derive from a woman of 80 years or more with active or convalescent COVID-19.

The gene calls are TRBV7-7 and TRBJ2-5, with D hard to call. Between the trimmed V and J ends, which lost 5 bases and 3 bases, there was a span of 10 bases. CDR1 is SSHAT and CDR2 is FNYEAQ in the germline V gene (reference sequence). CDR3 size: 13 residues. CDR3 nucleotides: TGTGCCAGCAGCCCCTCGAGTAAAGAGACCCAGTACTTC. Its translation: CASSPSSKETQYF.

This chain uses TRBV19 with TRBJ1-4, with 7 bases aligning to TRBD1. Germline CDR1 reads LNHDA; CDR2 reads SQIVND (reference sequence). The CDR3 is 14 amino acids. Losses at the gene ends were 9 bases for V and 6 bases for J; bases not matched to a gene: 10. The CDR3 region has the DNA TGTGCCAGCAAGCAGGGGGGCGATGATGAAAAACTGTTTTTT. Translated, it gives CASKQGGDDEKLFF.

V usage is TRBV7-3 and J usage is TRBJ2-2; D unclear. Deletions cut 3 bases from V and 3 bases from J, with 2 bases between. This CDR3 region has 12 residues. Germline-derived CDR1 and CDR2 are SGHTA and FQGTGA. The CDR3 here is CASSFYTGELFF. Written as DNA, the CDR3 is TGTGCCAGCAGCTTCTACACCGGGGAGCTGTTTTTT.

The rearrangement joins TRBV3-1 (or the pseudogene TRBV3-2) to TRBJ1-2; no reliable D call. Germline V lookup: CDR1 LGHDT, CDR2 YNNKEL (reference sequence). The ends were cut back, 3 bases at V and 7 bases at J, with 6 bases in the middle. The CDR3 runs to 11 residues. This CDR3 is CASSQEGGYTF. In nucleotides, the CDR3 is TGTGCCAGCAGCCAGGAGGGTGGCTACACCTTC.

J is TRBJ2-2 and V is TRBV5-1; maybe TRBD1 (5 bases). The germline V gene encodes CDR1 SGHRS and CDR2 YFSETQ. This CDR3 has 15 amino acids. Trimming stripped 1 base from V and 7 bases from J, with 14 bases between. CDR3 region: CASSLNRGSDGELFF. In nucleotides, the CDR3 is TGCGCCAGCAGCTTGAATAGGGGTAGTGACGGGGAGCTGTTTTTT.

This rearrangement joins TRBV19 to TRBJ1-2, with D unresolved. In germline, CDR1 is LNHDA, CDR2 SQIVND (reference sequence). Trimming left V 7 bases short and J 4 bases short, with 16 bases between. CDR3 length: 14 residues. The CDR3 DNA follows: TGTGCCAGTACCCTGAGCGTTTGGGTCTATGGCTACACCTTC. Its protein product is CASTLSVWVYGYTF.

This clone was recorded only once. The rearrangement joins TRBV7-8 to TRBJ1-1; TRBD1 might be the D (5 bases). Germline loops: CDR1 SGHVS, CDR2 FQNEAQ. CDR3 length: 14 residues. With 4 bases removed from V and 0 bases from J, the gap between germline ends came to 9 bases. CDR3 bases: TGTGCCAGCAGCTGGGGGACTTTGAACACTGAAGCTTTCTTT. Its protein product is CASSWGTLNTEAFF.

This chain connects TRBV28 to TRBJ2-3; TRBD2 is a possible D gene (6 bases). Germline CDR1 reads MDHEN; CDR2 reads SYDVKM. This CDR3 has 14 residues. Trimming removed 7 bases from V and 3 bases from J, with 14 bases in between. The CDR3 nucleotides are TGTGCCAGCACCCTCCCTCTAGCGACAGATACGCAGTATTTT. This encodes CASTLPLATDTQYF. Full variable domain (outside the CDR3, taken from reference TRBV28 and TRBJ2-3): DVKVTQSSRYLVKRTGEKVFLECVQDMDHENMFWYRQDPGLGLRLIYFSYDVKMKEKGDIPEGYSVSREKKERFSLILESASTNQTSMYLCASTLPLATDTQYFGPGTRLTVL.

The J gene is TRBJ2-7, the V gene TRBV5-1, with 9 bases matching TRBD1. The CDR3 runs 15 residues. Trimming cost V 3 bases and J 7 bases; bases outside gene matches: 11. Germline CDR1 reads SGHRS; CDR2 reads YFSETQ. The CDR3 sequence is CASSSGVQGAVEQYF. The CDR3 nucleotides are TGCGCCAGCAGCTCTGGAGTACAGGGGGCGGTGGAGCAGTACTTC.

The chain uses TRBV6-2 or TRBV6-3 and TRBJ2-7, with 7 bases identical to TRBD2. With 2 bases clipped from V and 3 bases from J, the junction kept 7 bases outside the gene matches. The CDR3 is 15 residues long. CDR1 is MNHEY and CDR2 is SVGEGT in the germline V gene. This chain's CDR3 is CASSYGREAFYEQYF. The CDR3 nucleotides read TGTGCCAGCAGTTACGGACGGGAGGCTTTCTACGAGCAGTACTTC.

V usage is TRBV14 and J usage is TRBJ1-1; possible D gene TRBD1, 5 bases. Per germline, CDR1 SGHDN and CDR2 FVKESK. The CDR3 runs 13 residues. The V end lost 2 bases, the J end lost 8 bases, and 12 bases lay between the germline ends. CDR3 nucleotides: TGTGCCAGCAGCCAATTTTACTCAGGGGAAGCTTTCTTT. Translating gives CASSQFYSGEAFF.

The J gene is TRBJ2-7, the V gene TRBV28; possibly TRBD1 for D (9 bases). The germline gives CDR1 MDHEN, CDR2 SYDVKM. The CDR3 totals 18 residues. V was trimmed by 7 bases and J by 4 bases, leaving 29 bases between them. CDR3 region: CASIPGQGTSGGLYEQYF. CDR3 in DNA: TGTGCCAGCATCCCGGGACAGGGAACCAGCGGGGGTCTTTACGAGCAGTACTTC. Together with reference TRBV28 and TRBJ2-7, the CDR3 gives the full variable domain: DVKVTQSSRYLVKRTGEKVFLECVQDMDHENMFWYRQDPGLGLRLIYFSYDVKMKEKGDIPEGYSVSREKKERFSLILESASTNQTSMYLCASIPGQGTSGGLYEQYFGPGTRLTVT.

The chain recombines TRBV7-2 with TRBJ1-6, with 7 bases matching TRBD1. Trimming cost V 5 bases and J 7 bases; bases outside gene matches: 5. CDR1 SGHTA and CDR2 FQGNSA come from the germline V gene. The CDR3 loop spans 14 amino acids. Here the CDR3 reads CASSPGQANSPLHF. The CDR3 nucleotides are TGTGCCAGCAGCCCTGGACAGGCGAATTCACCCCTCCACTTT. The entire variable domain, with the rest obtained from reference TRBV7-2 and TRBJ1-6, is as follows: GAGVSQSPSNKVTEKGKDVELRCDPISGHTALYWYRQSLGQGLEFLIYFQGNSAPDKSGLPSDRFSAERTGGSVSTLTIQRTQQEDSAVYLCASSPGQANSPLHFGNGTRLTVT.

This chain connects TRBV28 to TRBJ2-2, with D possibly TRBD2 on 6 matching bases. In germline, CDR1 is MDHEN, CDR2 SYDVKM. The CDR3 has 15 amino acids. Trimming stripped 6 bases from V and 6 bases from J, with 17 bases between. The CDR3 region is CASRSTRLGAGELFF. CDR3 sequence (DNA): TGTGCCAGCAGGTCTACACGACTAGGAGCCGGGGAGCTGTTTTTT.

The chain uses TRBV5-1 and TRBJ2-3; 7 nucleotides agree with TRBD2. This CDR3 is 16 amino acids long. Germline V gene sequence: CDR1 SGHRS, CDR2 YFSETQ. V trimming: 0 bases; J trimming: 2 bases; junction bases outside the gene matches: 6. CDR3 nucleotide sequence: TGCGCCAGCAGCTTGGTGGCTAGCGGATCCACAGATACGCAGTATTTT. This gives the protein CASSLVASGSTDTQYF.

The chain uses TRBV7-8 and TRBJ2-1; 8 bases match TRBD2. Germline V gene sequence: CDR1 SGHVS, CDR2 FQNEAQ. The length of the CDR3 is 16 residues. J was trimmed by 3 bases and V by 5 bases; bases with no gene match: 9. The chain's CDR3 is CASSPTGTSGYNEQFF. The CDR3 DNA reads TGTGCCAGCAGCCCGACCGGGACTAGTGGCTACAATGAGCAGTTCTTC. Full variable domain (remainder filled in from reference TRBV7-8 and TRBJ2-1): GAGVSQSPRYKVAKRGQDVALRCDPISGHVSLFWYQQALGQGPEFLTYFQNEAQLDKSGLPSDRFFAERPEGSVSTLKIQRTQQEDSAVYLCASSPTGTSGYNEQFFGPGTRLTVL.

The CDR3 DNA reads TGTGCCAGCAGCCAAGATGGCGGGGGCCTCTCCTACGAGCAGTACTTC. Translating gives CASSQDGGGLSYEQYF. V and J are TRBV3-1 (or the pseudogene TRBV3-2) and TRBJ2-7, with TRBD2 as a possible D gene (7 bases). CDR3 length equals 16 residues. V lost 0 bases to trimming and J lost 0 bases, with 12 bases between them. Germline V CDR1 and CDR2: LGHDT, YNNKEL (reference sequence).

The chain combines TRBV7-2 with TRBJ1-1, with D possibly being TRBD1 (5 bases). CDR1 and CDR2 from the germline V gene are SGHTA and FQGNSA. The CDR3 totals 13 residues. The V end lost 5 bases, the J end lost 1 base, and 8 bases lay between the germline ends. The CDR3 loop is CASSRGQNTEAFF. CDR3 DNA: TGTGCCAGCAGCCGAGGACAGAACACTGAAGCTTTCTTT.

The V call is TRBV4-3, the J call TRBJ2-1; 10 nucleotides align to TRBD2. The CDR3 is 20 residues long. The V segment lost 0 bases and the J segment 3 bases; nucleotides outside the gene matches: 14. Germline CDR1 reads LGHNA; CDR2 reads YSLEER. The CDR3 DNA sequence: TGCGCCAGCAGCCAAGATACCCCTAGCGGGGGTCTATCGCGCTACAATGAGCAGTTCTTC. This encodes CASSQDTPSGGLSRYNEQFF.

The rearrangement joins TRBV5-1 to TRBJ1-1; no clear D gene. The V gene's germline CDR1 is SGHRS and CDR2 YFSETQ. V was cut by 0 bases and J by 11 bases, with 17 bases left in between. The CDR3 covers 14 residues. CDR3 in amino acids: CASSLGGFTAGAFF. CDR3 sequence (DNA): TGCGCCAGCAGCTTGGGTGGGTTCACAGCTGGGGCTTTCTTT.

This chain uses TRBV28 with TRBJ1-2; perhaps TRBD1 as D (5 bases). The ends were cut back, 4 bases at V and 4 bases at J, with 22 bases in the middle. The length of the CDR3 is 17 residues. Germline values: CDR1 MDHEN, CDR2 SYDVKM. DNA of the CDR3: TGTGCCAGCAGTTCACCCTCATGGGGGGGTTGGGGCTATGGCTACACCTTC. Protein sequence: CASSSPSWGGWGYGYTF.

The chain recombines TRBV5-1 with TRBJ2-7; 10 bases map to TRBD2. Unmatched junction bases numbered 4, after V lost 2 bases and J lost 2 bases. Germline V gene data show CDR1 as SGHRS and CDR2 as YFSETQ. This CDR3 contains 15 residues. The CDR3 DNA is TGCGCCAGCAGCTTAGGACTAGCGGTCACCTACGAGCAGTACTTC. Its protein product is CASSLGLAVTYEQYF.

The rearrangement uses TRBV29-1 and TRBJ1-5; tentatively, D is TRBD1 (6 bases). The CDR3 covers 12 residues. The germline CDR1 and CDR2 sequences are SQVTM and ANQGSEA. Trimming cost V 5 bases and J 6 bases, with 11 bases left between them. The CDR3 region is CSVQWGLQPQHF. The CDR3 nucleotides read TGCAGCGTTCAATGGGGGCTTCAGCCCCAGCATTTT.

The CDR3, as DNA: TGTGCCAGCAGCGGCCGGGACAGGGGGCGAAACGAGCAGTACTTC. As protein: CASSGRDRGRNEQYF. The V call is TRBV7-9, the J call TRBJ2-7; 12 nucleotides agree with TRBD1. V trimming: 5 bases; J trimming: 5 bases; junction bases outside the gene matches: 7. The CDR3 extends over 15 amino acids. In germline, CDR1 is SEHNR, CDR2 FQNEAQ (reference sequence).

The chain joins TRBV15 to TRBJ2-5; 7 nucleotides match TRBD1. Germline V gives CDR1 LNHNV, CDR2 YYDKDF (reference sequence). CDR3 length: 15 residues. With 1 base clipped from V and 7 bases from J, the junction kept 9 bases outside the gene matches. CDR3 residues: CATSRVQGQSTTQYF. CDR3 DNA sequence: TGTGCCACCAGCAGAGTCCAGGGACAGAGTACGACCCAGTACTTC.

V and J are TRBV28 and TRBJ1-1; TRBD1 matches 9 bases. This CDR3 spans 14 amino acids. V shed 6 bases, J shed 6 bases, and the junction held 8 bases outside the gene matches. The germline CDR1 and CDR2 sequences are MDHEN and SYDVKM. In nucleotides, the CDR3 is TGTGCCAGCAGAGAGACAGGGGGGCACCCTGAAGCTTTCTTT. Encoded protein: CASRETGGHPEAFF.

This chain uses TRBV6-5 with TRBJ2-1; maybe TRBD2 (6 bases). Germline lookup yields CDR1 MNHEY and CDR2 SVGAGI. Trimming shortened V by 0 bases and J by 10 bases, and 10 bases separated the two germline ends. CDR3 length equals 13 residues. DNA of the CDR3: TGTGCCAGCAGTTACTCCGGGACTTCGGAGCAGTTCTTC. Translating it yields CASSYSGTSEQFF.